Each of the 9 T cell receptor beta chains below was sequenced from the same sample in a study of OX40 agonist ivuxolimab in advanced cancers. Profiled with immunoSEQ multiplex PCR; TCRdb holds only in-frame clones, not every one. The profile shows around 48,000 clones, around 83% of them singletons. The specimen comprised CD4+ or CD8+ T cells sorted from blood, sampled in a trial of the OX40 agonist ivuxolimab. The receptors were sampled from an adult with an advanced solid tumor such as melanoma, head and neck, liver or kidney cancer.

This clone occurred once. The CDR3 loop reads CASSDRAIRTDTQYF. The CDR3 nucleotides are TGTGCCAGCAGTGACAGGGCTATTCGTACAGATACGCAGTATTTT. The J gene is TRBJ2-3, the V gene TRBV2; D possibly corresponds to TRBD1 (5 bases). Trimming pared 3 bases from V and 3 bases from J, leaving 13 bases between. From germline, CDR1 is SNHLY and CDR2 FYNNEI. The CDR3 has 15 residues.

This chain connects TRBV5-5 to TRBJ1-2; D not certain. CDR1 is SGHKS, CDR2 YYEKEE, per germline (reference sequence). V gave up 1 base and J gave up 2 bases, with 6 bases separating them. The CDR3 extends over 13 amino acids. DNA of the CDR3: TGTGCCAGCAGCTTGATTGGGAACTATGGCTACACCTTC. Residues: CASSLIGNYGYTF. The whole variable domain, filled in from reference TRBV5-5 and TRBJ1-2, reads DAGVTQSPTHLIKTRGQQVTLRCSPISGHKSVSWYQQVLGQGPQFIFQYYEKEERGRGNFPDRFSARQFPNYSSELNVNALLLGDSALYLCASSLIGNYGYTFGSGTRLTVV.

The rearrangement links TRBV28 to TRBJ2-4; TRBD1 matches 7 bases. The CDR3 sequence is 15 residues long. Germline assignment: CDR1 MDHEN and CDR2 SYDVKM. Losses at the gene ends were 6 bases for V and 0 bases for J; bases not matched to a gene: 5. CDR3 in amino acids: CASRGGGQAKNIQYF. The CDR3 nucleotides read TGTGCCAGCAGAGGGGGCGGTCAAGCCAAAAACATTCAGTACTTC.

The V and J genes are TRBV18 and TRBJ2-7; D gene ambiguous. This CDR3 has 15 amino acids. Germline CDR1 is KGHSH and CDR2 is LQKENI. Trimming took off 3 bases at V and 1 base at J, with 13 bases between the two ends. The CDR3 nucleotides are TGTGCCAGCTCACCCTCTCCCGCCCAGTCCTACGAGCAGTACTTC. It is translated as CASSPSPAQSYEQYF.

The CDR3 bases are TGTGCCAGCAGGACCGGGACAGGGGGGTACGAGCAGTACTTC. Translated, it gives CASRTGTGGYEQYF. This sequence joins TRBV6-5 and TRBJ2-7, with 11 bases fitting TRBD1. In germline, CDR1 is MNHEY, CDR2 SVGAGI. The CDR3 contains 14 residues. V trimming: 6 bases; J trimming: 4 bases; junction bases outside the gene matches: 5.

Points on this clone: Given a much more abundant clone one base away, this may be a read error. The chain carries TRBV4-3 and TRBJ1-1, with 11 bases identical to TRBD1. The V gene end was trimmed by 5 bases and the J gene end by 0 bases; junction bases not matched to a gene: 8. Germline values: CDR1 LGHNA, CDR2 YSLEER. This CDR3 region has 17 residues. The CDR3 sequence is CASSKDRGQSVNTEAFF. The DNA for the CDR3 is TGCGCCAGCAGCAAGGACAGGGGGCAATCTGTGAACACTGAAGCTTTCTTT.

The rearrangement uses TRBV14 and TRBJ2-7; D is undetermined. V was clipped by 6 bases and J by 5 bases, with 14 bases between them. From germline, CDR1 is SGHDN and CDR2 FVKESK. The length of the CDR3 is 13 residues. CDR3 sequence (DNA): TGTGCCAGCAGTCGTGGGTCGGTCCACGAGCAGTACTTC. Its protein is CASSRGSVHEQYF.

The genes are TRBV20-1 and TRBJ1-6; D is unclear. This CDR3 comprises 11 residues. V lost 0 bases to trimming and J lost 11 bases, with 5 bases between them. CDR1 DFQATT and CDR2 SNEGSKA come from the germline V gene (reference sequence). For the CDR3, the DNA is TGCAGTGCTAGAGATGGCACACCCCTCCACTTT. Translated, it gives CSARDGTPLHF.

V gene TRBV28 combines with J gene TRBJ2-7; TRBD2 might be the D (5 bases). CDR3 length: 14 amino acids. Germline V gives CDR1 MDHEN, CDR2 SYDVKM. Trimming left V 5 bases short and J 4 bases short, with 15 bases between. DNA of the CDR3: TGTGCCAGCAGTCGACTAACGACGTTGTACGAGCAGTACTTC. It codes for CASSRLTTLYEQYF.